This passage covers 21 T cell receptor beta chains from one sample sequenced in a study of T cell repertoires in cytomegalovirus infection. TCRdb independently ran MiXCR on the reads; one entry per CDR3 protein. Of some 590,000 distinct CDR3 sequences listed, roughly 43% are singletons. Which antigens these TCRs recognize remains unknown. Source: cultured PBMCs, taken from culture after CMV antigen stimulation. These receptors all come from a human donor in good health (CMV status not recorded). Some clones in this sample may be carry-over from other donors' samples.

This clonotype was detected a few times. The chain combines TRBV7-6 with TRBJ2-3; perhaps TRBD2 as D (6 bases). Germline V CDR1 and CDR2: SGHVS, FNYEAQ. V lost 1 base and J lost 2, with 22 bases in between. The CDR3 loop spans 19 amino acids. The CDR3 is CASSLGSGGSVKFTDTQYF. The DNA of the CDR3 is TGTGCCAGCAGCTTAGGGTCCGGGGGATCGGTAAAATTCACAGATACGCAGTATTTT.

This chain uses TRBV12-3 or TRBV12-4 with TRBJ2-3, with D possibly matching TRBD2 (7 bases). There are 16 residues in the CDR3. The V and J ends lost 2 bases and 5 bases respectively, with 17 bases between them. As DNA, the CDR3 is TGTGCCAGCAGTTTAAGTTGGGGGGGGGGCTTAGATACGCAGTATTTT. Protein product: CASSLSWGGGLDTQYF.

This sequence joins TRBV6-2 or TRBV6-3 and TRBJ2-6, with 10 bases lining up with TRBD1. The germline V gene encodes CDR1 MNHEY and CDR2 SVGEGT. After removal of 4 bases from V and 0 bases from J, the junction contained 18 bases not matched to a gene. CDR3 length equals 22 residues. This chain's CDR3 is CASSFPGQGRSTTISGANVLTF. In nucleotides, the CDR3 is TGTGCCAGCAGTTTCCCGGGACAGGGGAGGTCTACAACCATCTCTGGGGCCAACGTCCTGACTTTC.

The chain carries TRBV19 and TRBJ1-1; D is unresolved. V was trimmed by 6 bases and J by 2 bases, leaving 22 bases between them. This CDR3 has 17 amino acids. Germline values: CDR1 LNHDA, CDR2 SQIVND (reference sequence). The CDR3, as DNA: TGTGCCAGTAGCCGAACCGCCGGGTCCCCCTTCAACACTGAAGCTTTCTTT. Its translation is CASSRTAGSPFNTEAFF.

The chain has TRBV15 and TRBJ2-1; 7 nucleotides line up with TRBD1. The V gene's germline CDR1 is LNHNV and CDR2 YYDKDF (reference sequence). With V trimmed by 1 base and J by 2 bases, 8 bases remained unmatched. The CDR3 spans 17 residues. CDR3 nucleotide sequence: TGTGCCACCAGCAGAGCATGGGCCAGGGGGACCTACAATGAGCAGTTCTTC. Its protein is CATSRAWARGTYNEQFF. The variable domain in full, with the rest retrieved from reference TRBV15 and TRBJ2-1, is DAMVIQNPRYQVTQFGKPVTLSCSQTLNHNVMYWYQQKSSQAPKLLFHYYDKDFNNEADTPDNFQSRRPNTSFCFLDIRSPGLGDTAMYLCATSRAWARGTYNEQFFGPGTRLTVL.

This clonotype was observed a single time. The chain recombines TRBV5-1 with TRBJ2-5; 9 nucleotides match TRBD2. CDR3 size: 16 residues. From germline, CDR1 is SGHRS and CDR2 YFSETQ. V lost 0 bases, J lost 6 bases, and 9 bases stayed unmatched. This CDR3 is CASSLAPGSGSKTQYF. CDR3 DNA sequence: TGCGCCAGCAGCTTGGCCCCTGGTAGCGGGAGTAAGACCCAGTACTTC.

The J gene is TRBJ2-5, the V gene TRBV7-2; D call uncertain. Germline-derived CDR1 and CDR2 are SGHTA and FQGNSA. V lost 4 bases, J lost 1 base, and 22 bases lay in between. The CDR3 has 18 residues. The CDR3 DNA follows: TGTGCCAGCAGCTCCCGGTCCGTTGGAACTGGGCTCCAAGAGACCCAGTACTTC. Its translation is CASSSRSVGTGLQETQYF.

This clonotype came up once. The chain is built from TRBV6-5 and TRBJ1-6; the match to TRBD1 covers 7 bases. Trimming removed 7 bases from V and 6 bases from J; junction bases left unmatched: 18. Germline values: CDR1 MNHEY, CDR2 SVGAGI. The CDR3 consists of 18 residues. The chain's CDR3 is CASTPKGGGKGLNSPLHF. The CDR3, as DNA: TGTGCCAGCACCCCCAAGGGAGGGGGCAAGGGCCTTAATTCACCCCTCCACTTT.

This clonotype was seen many times. CDR3 loop: CASSYTFRADTEAFF. CDR3 coding DNA: TGTGCCAGCAGTTACACCTTCAGGGCGGACACTGAAGCTTTCTTT. V is TRBV6-5 and J is TRBJ1-1, with a possible D match to TRBD1 (5 bases). This CDR3 comprises 15 residues. V lost 2 bases and J lost 3, with 13 bases in between. Germline lookup yields CDR1 MNHEY and CDR2 SVGAGI.

The chain links TRBV19 to TRBJ2-1, with TRBD2 matching over 9 bases. From germline, CDR1 is LNHDA and CDR2 SQIVND (reference sequence). The junction had 12 bases not matched to a gene; V was cut back by 6 bases and J by 9 bases. This CDR3 is built from 15 residues. The CDR3 bases are TGTGCCAGTAGACCCCTAGCGGGATCATTCGGTGAGCAGTTCTTC. It specifies CASRPLAGSFGEQFF.

This clonotype came up a few times. V is TRBV7-8 and J is TRBJ1-4; perhaps TRBD1 as D (5 bases). Per the germline V gene, CDR1 is SGHVS and CDR2 is FQNEAQ. CDR3 length: 15 amino acids. The V and J ends lost 5 bases and 8 bases respectively, with 18 bases between them. For the CDR3, the DNA is TGTGCCAGCAGCCGAAGTCGGGGGGTACAGGAAAAACTGTTTTTT. Its protein is CASSRSRGVQEKLFF.

The V and J genes are TRBV12-3 or TRBV12-4 and TRBJ1-1; D uncertain. The CDR3 runs 11 residues. The V and J ends lost 6 bases and 9 bases respectively, with 11 bases between them. This CDR3 is CASSPGWQAFF. CDR3 nucleotides: TGTGCCAGCAGCCCCGGCTGGCAAGCTTTCTTT.

V usage is TRBV5-4 and J usage is TRBJ1-2; D is unresolved. Trimming cost V 6 bases and J 8 bases, with 17 bases left between them. This CDR3 spans 13 amino acids. Germline V lookup: CDR1 SGHNT, CDR2 YYREEE (reference sequence). The CDR3 DNA is TGTGCCAGCATCAACCCCGGGATGGGGGGCTACACCTTC. Residues: CASINPGMGGYTF. Combining the CDR3 with reference TRBV5-4 and TRBJ1-2 gives the whole variable domain ETGVTQSPTHLIKTRGQQVTLRCSSQSGHNTVSWYQQALGQGPQFIFQYYREEENGRGNFPPRFSGLQFPNYSSELNVNALELDDSALYLCASINPGMGGYTFGSGTRLTVV.

The chain employs TRBV12-3 or TRBV12-4 and TRBJ2-1; maybe TRBD2 (5 bases). The CDR3 is made up of 11 amino acids. Deletions cut 9 bases from V and 7 bases from J, with 10 bases between. In DNA form, the CDR3 reads TGTGCCAGTTGTCGGGAAAATGAGCAGTTCTTC. Encoded protein: CASCRENEQFF.

This clonotype was picked up one time. The chain employs TRBV6-6 and TRBJ1-1; D uncertain. Trimming removed 7 bases from V and 4 bases from J, with 10 bases in between. CDR1 is MNHNY and CDR2 is SVGAGI in the germline V gene (reference sequence). The CDR3 loop spans 12 amino acids. The DNA for the CDR3 is TGTGCCAGCACCCGGGTTGGCACTGAAGCTTTCTTT. Translating gives CASTRVGTEAFF.

This clonotype has a handful of counts. The chain has TRBV15 and TRBJ2-2; D gene unclear. This CDR3 comprises 13 residues. Trimming took 0 bases from V and 7 from J, leaving 6 bases between them. Germline loops: CDR1 LNHNV, CDR2 YYDKDF (reference sequence). CDR3 protein: CATSRDLRGELFF. CDR3 in DNA: TGTGCCACCAGCAGAGATCTTCGCGGGGAGCTGTTTTTT. The complete variable domain, with remaining parts taken from reference TRBV15 and TRBJ2-2, reads DAMVIQNPRYQVTQFGKPVTLSCSQTLNHNVMYWYQQKSSQAPKLLFHYYDKDFNNEADTPDNFQSRRPNTSFCFLDIRSPGLGDTAMYLCATSRDLRGELFFGEGSRLTVL.

This clonotype was counted only a few times. The V call is TRBV20-1, the J call TRBJ2-7; a possible D gene is TRBD2 (6 bases). The CDR3 loop spans 14 amino acids. The germline CDR1 and CDR2 sequences are DFQATT and SNEGSKA (reference sequence). V was pared by 1 base and J by 5 bases, with 15 bases between. The CDR3 DNA follows: TGCAGTGCTAGAGTGGCGGGACGAACTAACGAGCAGTACTTC. Its translation: CSARVAGRTNEQYF.

The chain couples TRBV28 to TRBJ1-1; TRBD1 agrees at 9 bases. The CDR3 sequence is 16 residues long. Germline values: CDR1 MDHEN, CDR2 SYDVKM. V lost 4 bases to trimming and J lost 1 base; unmatched junction nucleotides: 7. The CDR3 nucleotides read TGTGCCAGCAGTTCATGGGGGACAGGGAAGAACACTGAAGCTTTCTTT. It yields the protein CASSSWGTGKNTEAFF. Based on the CDR3 plus reference TRBV28 and TRBJ1-1, the full variable domain is DVKVTQSSRYLVKRTGEKVFLECVQDMDHENMFWYRQDPGLGLRLIYFSYDVKMKEKGDIPEGYSVSREKKERFSLILESASTNQTSMYLCASSSWGTGKNTEAFFGQGTRLTVV.

This chain links TRBV6-6 with TRBJ2-2; no definite D call. The CDR3 has 15 amino acids. The V gene lost 0 bases and the J gene lost 4 bases, with 9 bases spanning the gap. Germline values: CDR1 MNHNY, CDR2 SVGAGI (reference sequence). DNA for the CDR3: TGTGCCAGCAGTTACTCCGCGTTCATCACCGGGGAGCTGTTTTTT. Residues: CASSYSAFITGELFF.

This clonotype was detected once. J is TRBJ2-3 and V is TRBV19, with 12 bases matching TRBD2. The CDR3 spans 17 residues. Germline V gene lookup returns CDR1 LNHDA and CDR2 SQIVND (reference sequence). After removal of 5 bases from V and 9 bases from J, the junction contained 15 bases not matched to a gene. CDR3 amino acids: CASSSPRATSGGMTQYF. CDR3 DNA: TGTGCCAGTAGTTCCCCCCGGGCTACTAGCGGGGGGATGACGCAGTATTTT.

The chain carries TRBV27 and TRBJ2-1, with 15 bases that match TRBD2. The CDR3 is made up of 20 amino acids. After removal of 3 bases from V and 7 bases from J, the junction contained 16 bases not matched to a gene. The germline V gene encodes CDR1 MNHEY and CDR2 SMNVEV (reference sequence). CDR3 sequence (DNA): TGTGCCAGCAGTTTCCCCGACCGAGGACTAGCGGGGGGGCCGGGAAATGAGCAGTTCTTC. It specifies CASSFPDRGLAGGPGNEQFF.